This T cell receptor (beta chain) emerged from a study of shared clonotypes between healthy human individuals. Study conclusions and caveats: It was the non-shared clonotypes that had lower generation probabilities than clonotypes shared by all four donors.

This clone has only one observation. Its cognate antigen is unknown. Other DNA sequences of this sample code for an identical CDR3. Libraries were prepared by immunoSEQ multiplex PCR; TCRdb keeps only in-frame clonotypes and omits some of them. The sample records roughly 1,100,000 clones, roughly 80% being singletons. The CDR3 consists of 14 residues. V was clipped by 5 bases and J by 4 bases, with 12 bases between them. Germline-derived CDR1 and CDR2 are SGHTA and FQGNSA. Sequenced: memory CD4+ T cells sorted from blood. Subset specified: CD45RA-negative fraction. V and J are TRBV7-2 and TRBJ2-1, with D possibly being TRBD1 or TRBD2 (5 bases each). The clonotype originates from a man in his late teens or twenties in good health. CDR3 residues: CASSLRGAYNEQFF. CDR3 coding DNA: TGTGCCAGCAGCCTCCGAGGGGCTTACAATGAGCAGTTCTTC.